The entry below gives a single TCR beta chain sequence along with its context. The sample is drawn from a study of blood T cell repertoires in COVID-19. The germline CDR1 and CDR2 sequences are SQVTM and ANQGSEA. With 6 bases clipped from V and 1 base from J, the junction kept 8 bases outside the gene matches. CDR3 length: 15 residues. Original methodology: The assay estimated nucleated cells by amplifying reference gene primers. Using immunoSEQ multiplex PCR, the repertoire was profiled, and TCRdb retains in-frame clones only, with some absent. The V and J calls and clone size were taken over from that table, and D and trimming were inferred from the DNA. The profile shows 330,000 or so clones, 87% of them singletons. Donors were grouped by their self-reported clinical history.

The origin of this receptor is a young woman who had recovered from COVID-19. The sequenced sample consisted of PBMCs or T cells enriched from blood (not recorded which). The gene calls are TRBV29-1 and TRBJ2-5; 10 bases map to TRBD1. The CDR3 nucleotides read TGCAGCGTACCGGGACAGGGGCCTACCCAAGAGACCCAGTACTTC. This encodes CSVPGQGPTQETQYF.